Following are 6 T cell receptor beta chains from one sample sequenced in a study of cytomegalovirus exposure and HLA in healthy donors. TCRdb's table, derived via immunoSEQ multiplex PCR, lists solely in-frame clones and lacks some. This table has around 58,000 clones, 75% to 90% appearing once. Sequencing input: PBMCs. All receptors derive from a woman aged 18 to 35 in good health and CMV-seronegative.

V usage is TRBV5-8 and J usage is TRBJ2-5; 10 bases map to TRBD2. Germline V lookup: CDR1 SGHTS, CDR2 YDEGEE. With 2 bases clipped from V and 0 bases from J, the junction kept 7 bases outside the gene matches. This CDR3 contains 17 residues. DNA for the CDR3: TGTGCCAGCAGCTTAGGACTAGCGGTGGCGTACCAAGAGACCCAGTACTTC. Residues: CASSLGLAVAYQETQYF.

The V and J genes are TRBV29-1 and TRBJ2-2; 8 positions match TRBD1. The trim removed 4 bases at V and 6 bases at J, leaving 4 bases unmatched. Germline V gene sequence: CDR1 SQVTM, CDR2 ANQGSEA. This CDR3 spans 13 amino acids. The CDR3 region has the DNA TGCAGCGTTGGACAGGGGCGGTCCGGGGAGCTGTTTTTT. Translation gives CSVGQGRSGELFF.

The J gene is TRBJ1-2, the V gene TRBV16; D is unresolved. V was cut by 1 base and J by 7 bases, with 7 bases left in between. This CDR3 has 12 amino acids. From germline, CDR1 is KGHSY and CDR2 FQNENV. For the CDR3, the DNA is TGTGCCAGCAGCCAATTTACTCGTGGCTACACCTTC. Translated: CASSQFTRGYTF.

Details on this clone: Sequence at one end of the junction differs from germline and may be a read error. The gene calls are TRBV7-7 and TRBJ2-3; 9 bases fit TRBD1. Germline V gene sequence: CDR1 SSHAT, CDR2 FNYEAQ (reference sequence). There are 14 residues in the CDR3. CDR3 in DNA: TGTGCTAGCAGCCCAGAGGACAGGGGAGGTACGCAGTATTTT. Translated: CASSPEDRGGTQYF.

This clone was observed a few times. This rearrangement joins TRBV10-3 to TRBJ1-5, with no clear D. This CDR3 is 14 amino acids long. CDR1 ENHRY and CDR2 SYGVKD come from the germline V gene. V was trimmed by 3 bases and J by 0 bases, leaving 6 bases between them. The CDR3 nucleotides are TGTGCCATCAGTGACCAGAATAGCAATCAGCCCCAGCATTTT. Translated: CAISDQNSNQPQHF.

V gene TRBV9 combines with J gene TRBJ2-7, with D possibly matching TRBD1 (6 bases). V was cut by 4 bases and J by 1 base, with 9 bases left in between. The germline V gene encodes CDR1 SGDLS and CDR2 YYNGEE. CDR3 size: 13 residues. The DNA for the CDR3 is TGTGCCAGCAGCTTCGGACAGTCCTACGAGCAGTACTTC. This encodes CASSFGQSYEQYF.